One and the same sample provided the 6 T cell receptor beta chains below, sequenced in a study of blood T cell repertoires in COVID-19. Produced via immunoSEQ multiplex PCR; TCRdb's table is partial and in-frame only. Of roughly 130,000 clones listed, about 79% are singletons. Sequenced input: PBMCs or T cells enriched from blood (not recorded which). These receptors were obtained from a man over 45 who had recovered from COVID-19.

The genes are TRBV6-5 and TRBJ2-1; a possible D gene is TRBD1 (6 bases). Trimming left V 4 bases short and J 9 bases short, with 16 bases between. CDR3 length: 14 amino acids. Looked up from germline, CDR1 is MNHEY and CDR2 is SVGAGI. The CDR3 nucleotides read TGTGCCAGCAGTTTATCCTTCTCAGGGGTTGAGCAGTTCTTC. It encodes CASSLSFSGVEQFF.

V and J are TRBV6-6 and TRBJ1-4; TRBD1 matches 7 bases. The CDR3 has 14 residues. Trimming cost V 6 bases and J 7 bases; bases outside gene matches: 8. From germline, CDR1 is MNHNY and CDR2 SVGAGI (reference sequence). The CDR3: CASRDRVDVEKLFF. In DNA, the CDR3 is TGTGCCAGCAGAGACAGGGTTGATGTTGAAAAACTGTTTTTT.

J is TRBJ2-5 and V is TRBV5-1; 8 bases line up with TRBD1. The CDR3 spans 15 residues. The germline V gene has CDR1 SGHRS and CDR2 YFSETQ. V trimming: 4 bases; J trimming: 5 bases; junction bases outside the gene matches: 10. DNA for the CDR3: TGCGCCAGCAGCAAGACCGGACAGGGTCCGGAGACCCAGTACTTC. This sequence encodes CASSKTGQGPETQYF.

This clone was detected once. The genes are TRBV19 and TRBJ1-1; D might be TRBD1 (5 bases). The V gene's germline CDR1 is LNHDA and CDR2 SQIVND (reference sequence). Trimming removed 7 bases from V and 4 bases from J, with 7 bases in between. The CDR3 runs to 11 residues. The CDR3 is CASIGGTEAFF. CDR3 coding DNA: TGTGCCAGTATCGGGGGCACTGAAGCTTTCTTT.

This clone was counted once. The J gene is TRBJ1-5, the V gene TRBV11-2, with 10 bases lining up with TRBD1. V dropped 3 bases and J dropped 6; count of bases not matched to a gene: 5. There are 15 residues in the CDR3. The germline V gene encodes CDR1 SGHAT and CDR2 FQNNGV. Here the CDR3 DNA reads TGTGCCAGCAGCTTGGGGACAGGGGTGTCTCAGCCCCAGCATTTT. As protein: CASSLGTGVSQPQHF.

The CDR3 reads CASSDSPSSGGADTQYF. CDR3 DNA sequence: TGTGCCAGCAGTGACTCCCCTTCTAGCGGGGGTGCAGATACGCAGTATTTT. The rearrangement links TRBV6-4 to TRBJ2-3; TRBD2 matches 10 bases. The V and J ends lost 0 bases and 4 bases, in that order; junction bases with no gene match: 7. The CDR3 sequence is 17 residues long. From germline, CDR1 is MRHNA and CDR2 SNTAGT.